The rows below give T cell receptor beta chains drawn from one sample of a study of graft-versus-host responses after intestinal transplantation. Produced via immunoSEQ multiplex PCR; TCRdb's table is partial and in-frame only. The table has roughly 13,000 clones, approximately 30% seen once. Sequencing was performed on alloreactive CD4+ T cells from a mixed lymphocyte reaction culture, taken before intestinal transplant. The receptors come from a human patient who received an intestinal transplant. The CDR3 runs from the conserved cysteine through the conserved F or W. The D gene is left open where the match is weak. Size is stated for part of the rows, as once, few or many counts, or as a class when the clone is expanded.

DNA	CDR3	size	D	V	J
TGTGCCAGCAGTCTGGACAACTACAATGAGCAGTTCTTC	CASSLDNYNEQFF	.	.	TRBV28	TRBJ2-1
TGTGCCAGCAGCGATGGACAGGACTCCTACAATGAGCAGTTCTTC	CASSDGQDSYNEQFF	.	TRBD1	TRBV9	TRBJ2-1
TGCGCCAGCAGCTTGGAGAGTCAAGCAACTAATGAAAAACTGTTTTTT	CASSLESQATNEKLFF	medium-sized	.	TRBV5-1	TRBJ1-4
TGTGCCAGCAGCGTAGCGAGCCAGGGACTAGCGGGGGGATGGCTGTTCTTC	CASSVASQGLAGGWLFF	.	TRBD2	TRBV9	TRBJ2-1
TGCGCCAGCAGCTTGCTAGGACAGAGCTCCTACGAGCAGTACTTC	CASSLLGQSSYEQYF	.	.	TRBV5-1	TRBJ2-7
TGTGCCAGCAGCTTGCGTTCTGGTCGGTTCGACTATGGCTACACCTTC	CASSLRSGRFDYGYTF	few	.	TRBV5-4	TRBJ1-2
TGTGCCAGTAGTATGGGACACTATAATTCACCCCTCCACTTT	CASSMGHYNSPLHF	.	.	TRBV19	TRBJ1-6
TGTGCCAGCAGTTACGGGCTTACGAGCTCCTACGAGCAGTACTTC	CASSYGLTSSYEQYF	few	.	TRBV6-6	TRBJ2-7
TGTGCCAGCAGTCCCTTGGCCCGGAGGGATACGCAGTATTTT	CASSPLARRDTQYF	few	.	TRBV27	TRBJ2-3
TGTGCCAGCAGCTACGGGCCCGGGACTAGCTACGAGCAGTACTTC	CASSYGPGTSYEQYF	.	TRBD2	TRBV6-1	TRBJ2-7
TGTGCCAGCAGCGCTATTGCAACGGTACACTATGGCTACACCTTC	CASSAIATVHYGYTF	few	.	TRBV7-3	TRBJ1-2
TGTGCCAGCTCACTTTACCAACAGGGAGGCAACTATGGCTACACCTTC	CASSLYQQGGNYGYTF	medium-sized	.	TRBV18	TRBJ1-2
TGTGCCAGCAGCCAAGGGGGACAGGGTCCAGATACGCAGTATTTT	CASSQGGQGPDTQYF	.	TRBD1	TRBV14	TRBJ2-3
TGCGCCAGCAGCTTGGATTCCCGCGGGGAGCTGTTTTTT	CASSLDSRGELFF	few	.	TRBV5-1	TRBJ2-2
TGTGCCAGCAGTGTATACACCGAGCAGTTCTTC	CASSVYTEQFF	few	.	TRBV2	TRBJ2-1
TGTGCCAGCAGCCCCAGCCCGGGTTATGGCTACACCTTC	CASSPSPGYGYTF	few	.	TRBV4-2	TRBJ1-2
TGTGCCAGCAGTTACACGGGGGAGACCCAGTACTTC	CASSYTGETQYF	.	.	TRBV25-1	TRBJ2-5
TGTGCCAGCAGCCCACCGGGACAGGGGGACTACGAGCAGTACTTC	CASSPPGQGDYEQYF	few	TRBD1	TRBV7-9	TRBJ2-7
TGTGCCAGCAGCTCCCCAACGGACGGGAATGAGCAGTTCTTC	CASSSPTDGNEQFF	few	.	TRBV13	TRBJ2-1
TGCGCCAGCAGCTCGCAAGAGACCCAGTACTTC	CASSSQETQYF	medium-sized	.	TRBV5-1	TRBJ2-5
TGTGCCAGCAGCCAAGCACGAGGGATTAATGAAAAACTGTTTTTT	CASSQARGINEKLFF	few	.	TRBV4-2	TRBJ1-4
TGTGCCAGCAGCCCCAGCGGAGGATTCTGGGAGCAGTACTTC	CASSPSGGFWEQYF	.	.	TRBV7-6	TRBJ2-7
TGTGCCAGCAGCGTAGTCCCTGACTTGGGAGGCACTGAAGCTTTCTTT	CASSVVPDLGGTEAFF	medium-sized	.	TRBV9	TRBJ1-1
TGCGCCAGCAGCTTGGAGGCTAGAGAGACCCAGTACTTC	CASSLEARETQYF	.	.	TRBV5-1	TRBJ2-5
TGTGCCAGTAGTAGCAGTGGGGATACGCAGTATTTT	CASSSSGDTQYF	few	.	TRBV19	TRBJ2-3
TGTGCCACCAGCAGAGGGCAGGGCGCAGAAAAACTGTTTTTT	CATSRGQGAEKLFF	.	.	TRBV15	TRBJ1-4
TGCGCCAGCAGCGGCCAGACAACCCCTCGGACTGAAGCTTTCTTT	CASSGQTTPRTEAFF	medium-sized	.	TRBV5-1	TRBJ1-1
TGTGCCAGCACCCCCCGACTAGGGGCTCTCGTTGGCGGGGAGCTGTTTTTT	CASTPRLGALVGGELFF	few	.	TRBV27	TRBJ2-2
TGTGCCAGCAGTTTAGGGGTGGGGGGTAATCTGCCCCAGCATTTT	CASSLGVGGNLPQHF	few	.	TRBV28	TRBJ1-5
TGCGCCAGCAGCTTGGATGCCACTAGCACAGATACGCAGTATTTT	CASSLDATSTDTQYF	.	.	TRBV5-1	TRBJ2-3
TGCGCCAGCAGCTTGCCCACAGGAAACACCGGGGAGCTGTTTTTT	CASSLPTGNTGELFF	few	.	TRBV5-1	TRBJ2-2
TGTGCCAGCAGTCCGAAACCACCTTTCTGGGGCTCTAATTCACCCCTCCACTTT	CASSPKPPFWGSNSPLHF	.	.	TRBV27	TRBJ1-6
TGTGCCAGCAGCTTAGCCCCGAACACTGAAGCTTTCTTT	CASSLAPNTEAFF	.	.	TRBV7-3	TRBJ1-1
TGTGCCAGCAGTTACTCCGCGGTGAACGAGCAGTACTTC	CASSYSAVNEQYF	medium-sized	.	TRBV6-6	TRBJ2-7
TGTGCCAGCAGCTTTACGGGCCTCTCGAACACCGGGGAGCTGTTTTTT	CASSFTGLSNTGELFF	.	.	TRBV7-9	TRBJ2-2
TGTGCCAGCATGGCGCTCTTGGGCACCGGGGAGCTGTTTTTT	CASMALLGTGELFF	few	.	TRBV6-5	TRBJ2-2
TGCGCCAGCAGATTACGGCCAGAATCGAACACCGGGGAGCTGTCTTTT	CASRLRPESNTGELSF	.	.	TRBV5-1	TRBJ2-2
TGCAGCGTTCGAAGGACCGGTGTCGGCACTGAAGCTTTCTTT	CSVRRTGVGTEAFF	.	.	TRBV29-1	TRBJ1-1
TGTGCCTGCTCCAAACGCTTCCCGGGACAGGGTTTTCAAGAGACCCAGTACTTC	CACSKRFPGQGFQETQYF	.	TRBD1	TRBV30	TRBJ2-5
TGTGCCAGTAGTATATCCCCAACTAACTATGGCTACACCTTC	CASSISPTNYGYTF	.	.	TRBV19	TRBJ1-2
TGCGCCAGCAGACGGACAGGGTCGTACGACGAGCAGTACTTC	CASRRTGSYDEQYF	few	TRBD1	TRBV5-1	TRBJ2-7
TGCGCCAGCAGCTTGGCCCCGGCCAGGGGGCACGAAAAACTGTTTTTT	CASSLAPARGHEKLFF	.	TRBD1	TRBV5-1	TRBJ1-4
TGTGCCAGCTCACGTGTGGAGTCGGGACCTCCTCCGGGAGGCTACACCTTC	CASSRVESGPPPGGYTF	.	.	TRBV18	TRBJ1-2
TGTGCCAGTAGTCCCACCGGGACTAGATACAATGAGCAGTTCTTC	CASSPTGTRYNEQFF	few	TRBD2	TRBV19	TRBJ2-1
TGTGCCAGCAGCTTACGGCAGGGCGGCGCCTACAATGAGCAGTTCTTC	CASSLRQGGAYNEQFF	.	.	TRBV7-9	TRBJ2-1